The text below deals with one T cell receptor (beta chain). A junction end diverges from the germline sequence, so it may reflect a read error. There are 15 residues in the CDR3. Germline V gives CDR1 SGHTA, CDR2 FQGNSA. This specimen comes from a study of blood T cells in healthy people across ages. A J-beta primer mix and a sample-barcoded 5' primer were used in a second PCR of roughly 6 to 12 cycles. Via MiXCR, TCRdb re-called the 5' RACE reads, giving one row per CDR3 protein. The data show 800,000 to 1,300,000 distinct CDR3 sequences, under 30% seen once. This same sample was also part of a study on T cells of mothers and their children.

The J gene is TRBJ1-6, the V gene TRBV7-2; D is unclear. The clonotype was recovered from a girl aged 2-9 years in good health. The specimen sequenced was blood. CDR3 amino acids: CASSPAGSKYSPLHF. The CDR3 DNA reads TGCGCCAGCAGCCCGGCCGGGTCCAAGTACTCACCCCTCCACTTT.